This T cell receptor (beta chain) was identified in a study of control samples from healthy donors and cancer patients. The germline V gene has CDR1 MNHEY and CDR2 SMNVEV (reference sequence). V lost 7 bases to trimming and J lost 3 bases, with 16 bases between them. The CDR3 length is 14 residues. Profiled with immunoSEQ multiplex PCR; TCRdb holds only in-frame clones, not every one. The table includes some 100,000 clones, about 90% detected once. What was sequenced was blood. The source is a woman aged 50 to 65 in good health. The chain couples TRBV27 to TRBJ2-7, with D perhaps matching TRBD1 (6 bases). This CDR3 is CASKGAGANYEQYF. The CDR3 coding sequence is TGTGCCAGCAAAGGGGCAGGGGCAAACTACGAGCAGTACTTC.